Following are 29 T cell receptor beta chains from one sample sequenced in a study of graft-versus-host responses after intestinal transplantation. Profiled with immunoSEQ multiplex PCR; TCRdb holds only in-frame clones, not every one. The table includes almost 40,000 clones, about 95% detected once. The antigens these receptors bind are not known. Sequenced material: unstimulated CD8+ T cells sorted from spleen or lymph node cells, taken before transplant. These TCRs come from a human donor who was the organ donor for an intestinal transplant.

CDR3 sequence (DNA): TGTGCCAGCAGCATAAGAAGTCCGCAAGAGACCCAGTACTTC. Its protein product is CASSIRSPQETQYF. V is TRBV5-4 and J is TRBJ2-5; no reliable D call. The CDR3 sequence is 14 residues long. Per the germline V gene, CDR1 is SGHNT and CDR2 is YYREEE (reference sequence). V was cut by 4 bases and J by 2 bases, with 12 bases left in between.

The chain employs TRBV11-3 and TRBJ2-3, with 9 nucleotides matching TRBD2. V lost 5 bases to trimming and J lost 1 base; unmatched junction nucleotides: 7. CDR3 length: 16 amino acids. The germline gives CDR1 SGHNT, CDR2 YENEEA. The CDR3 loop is CASSRRERGGTDTQYF. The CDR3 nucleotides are TGTGCCAGCAGCCGACGGGAGCGGGGGGGCACAGATACGCAGTATTTT.

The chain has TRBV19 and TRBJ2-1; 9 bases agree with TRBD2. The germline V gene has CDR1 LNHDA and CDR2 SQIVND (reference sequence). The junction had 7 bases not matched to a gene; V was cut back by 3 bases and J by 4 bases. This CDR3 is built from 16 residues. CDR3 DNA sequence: TGTGCCAGTAGTATCGGGCTAGCGGGGAGGTACAATGAGCAGTTCTTC. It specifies CASSIGLAGRYNEQFF.

CDR3 residues: CASSLFQSSYNEQFF. The DNA of the CDR3 is TGTGCCAGTAGTTTATTCCAGAGCTCCTACAATGAGCAGTTCTTC. This chain joins TRBV19 and TRBJ2-1; the D is unclear. Trimming left V 5 bases short and J 0 bases short, with 11 bases between. The CDR3 extends over 15 amino acids. Germline CDR1 is LNHDA and CDR2 is SQIVND (reference sequence).

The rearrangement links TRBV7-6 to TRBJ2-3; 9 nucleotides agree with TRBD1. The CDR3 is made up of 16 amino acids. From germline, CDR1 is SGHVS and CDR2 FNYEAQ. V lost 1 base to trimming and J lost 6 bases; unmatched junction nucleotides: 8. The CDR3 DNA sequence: TGTGCCAGCAGCTTAGGACAGGGGGGCTTTTGGGATACGCAGTATTTT. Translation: CASSLGQGGFWDTQYF.

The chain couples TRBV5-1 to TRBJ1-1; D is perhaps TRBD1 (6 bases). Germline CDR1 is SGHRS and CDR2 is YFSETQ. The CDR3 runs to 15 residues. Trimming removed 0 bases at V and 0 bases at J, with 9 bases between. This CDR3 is CASSLGTDMNTEAFF. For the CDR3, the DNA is TGCGCCAGCAGCTTGGGGACAGATATGAACACTGAAGCTTTCTTT.

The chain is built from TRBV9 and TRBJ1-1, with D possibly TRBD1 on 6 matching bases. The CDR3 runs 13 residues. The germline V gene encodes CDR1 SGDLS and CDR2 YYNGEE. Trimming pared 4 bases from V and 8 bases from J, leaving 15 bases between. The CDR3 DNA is TGTGCCAGCAGCCCCCCGGGGGCTGGGGAAGCTTTCTTT. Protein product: CASSPPGAGEAFF.

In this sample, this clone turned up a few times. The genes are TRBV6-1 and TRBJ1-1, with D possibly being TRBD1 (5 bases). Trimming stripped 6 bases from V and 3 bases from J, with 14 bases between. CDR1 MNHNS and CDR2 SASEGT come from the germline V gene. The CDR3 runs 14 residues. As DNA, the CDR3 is TGTGCCAGCAGCAGGACTAGGGGTTACACTGAAGCTTTCTTT. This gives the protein CASSRTRGYTEAFF.

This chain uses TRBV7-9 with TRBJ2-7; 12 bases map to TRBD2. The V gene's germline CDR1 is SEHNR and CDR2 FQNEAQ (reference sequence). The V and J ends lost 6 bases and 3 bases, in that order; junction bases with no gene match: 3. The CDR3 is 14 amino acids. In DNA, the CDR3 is TGTGCCAGCAGACGACTAGCGGGAGACTACGAGCAGTACTTC. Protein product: CASRRLAGDYEQYF.

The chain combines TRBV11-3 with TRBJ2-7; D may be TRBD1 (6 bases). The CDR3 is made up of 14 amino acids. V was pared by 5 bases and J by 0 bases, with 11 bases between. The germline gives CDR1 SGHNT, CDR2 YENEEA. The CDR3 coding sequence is TGTGCCAGCAGCGGAGTCAGGGGCTCCTACGAGCAGTACTTC. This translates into CASSGVRGSYEQYF.

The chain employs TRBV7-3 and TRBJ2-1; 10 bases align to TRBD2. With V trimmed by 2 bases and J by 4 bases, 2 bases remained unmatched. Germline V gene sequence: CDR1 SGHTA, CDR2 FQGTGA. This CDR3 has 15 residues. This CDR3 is CASSLVLAGYNEQFF. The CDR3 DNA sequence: TGTGCCAGCAGCTTAGTACTAGCGGGGTACAATGAGCAGTTCTTC.

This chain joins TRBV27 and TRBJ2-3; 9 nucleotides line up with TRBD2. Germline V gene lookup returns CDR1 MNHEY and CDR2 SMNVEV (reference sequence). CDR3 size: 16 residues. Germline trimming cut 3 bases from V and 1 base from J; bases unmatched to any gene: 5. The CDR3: CASSLASGIGTDTQYF. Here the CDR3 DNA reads TGTGCCAGCAGTTTGGCTAGCGGGATAGGCACAGATACGCAGTATTTT.

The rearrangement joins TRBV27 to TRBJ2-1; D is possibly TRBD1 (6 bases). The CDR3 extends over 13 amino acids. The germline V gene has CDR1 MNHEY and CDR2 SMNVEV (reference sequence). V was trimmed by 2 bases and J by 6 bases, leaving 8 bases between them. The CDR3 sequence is CASSLMTGNEQFF. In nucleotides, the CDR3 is TGTGCCAGCAGTTTAATGACAGGCAATGAGCAGTTCTTC.

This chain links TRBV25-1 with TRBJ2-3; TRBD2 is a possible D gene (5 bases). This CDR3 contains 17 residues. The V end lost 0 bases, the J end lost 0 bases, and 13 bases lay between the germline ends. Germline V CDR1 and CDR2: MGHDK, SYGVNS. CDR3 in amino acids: CASSEYVEGSSTDTQYF. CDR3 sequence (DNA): TGTGCCAGCAGTGAATACGTCGAAGGGAGTAGCACAGATACGCAGTATTTT.

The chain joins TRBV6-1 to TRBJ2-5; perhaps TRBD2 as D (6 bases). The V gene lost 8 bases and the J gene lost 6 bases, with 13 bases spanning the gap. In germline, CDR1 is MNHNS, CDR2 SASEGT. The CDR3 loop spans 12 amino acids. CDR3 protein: CASGREEKTQYF. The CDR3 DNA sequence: TGTGCCAGCGGCAGGGAGGAGAAGACCCAGTACTTC.

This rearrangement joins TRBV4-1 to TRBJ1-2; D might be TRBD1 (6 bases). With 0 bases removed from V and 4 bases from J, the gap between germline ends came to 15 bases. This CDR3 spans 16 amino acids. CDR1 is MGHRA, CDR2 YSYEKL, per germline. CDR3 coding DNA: TGCGCCAGCAGCCAAGATCACGCAGGGGTGAGCTATGGCTACACCTTC. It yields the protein CASSQDHAGVSYGYTF.

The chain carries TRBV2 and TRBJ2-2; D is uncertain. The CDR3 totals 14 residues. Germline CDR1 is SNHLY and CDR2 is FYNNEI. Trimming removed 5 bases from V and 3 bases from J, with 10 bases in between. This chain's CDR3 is CASSPSSYTGELFF. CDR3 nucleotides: TGTGCCAGCAGTCCCTCCAGTTACACCGGGGAGCTGTTTTTT. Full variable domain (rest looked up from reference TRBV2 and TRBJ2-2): EPEVTQTPSHQVTQMGQEVILRCVPISNHLYFYWYRQILGQKVEFLVSFYNNEISEKSEIFDDQFSVERPDGSNFTLKIRSTKLEDSAMYFCASSPSSYTGELFFGEGSRLTVL.

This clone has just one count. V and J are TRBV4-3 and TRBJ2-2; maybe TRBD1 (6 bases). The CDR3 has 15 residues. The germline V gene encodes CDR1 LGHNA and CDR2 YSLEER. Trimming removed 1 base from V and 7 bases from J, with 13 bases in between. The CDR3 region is CASSQGGGLIGELFF. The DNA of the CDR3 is TGCGCCAGCAGCCAAGGTGGGGGCTTAATCGGGGAGCTGTTTTTT.

The CDR3 DNA reads as TGCGCCAGCAGCCAAGATTGGGGACTAGCGGGGGGCCGAGCCAAAAACATTCAGTACTTC. It codes for CASSQDWGLAGGRAKNIQYF. The chain combines TRBV4-3 with TRBJ2-4; 15 nucleotides align to TRBD2. CDR3 length equals 20 residues. The V gene end was trimmed by 0 bases and the J gene end by 0 bases; junction bases not matched to a gene: 6. The germline gives CDR1 LGHNA, CDR2 YSLEER.

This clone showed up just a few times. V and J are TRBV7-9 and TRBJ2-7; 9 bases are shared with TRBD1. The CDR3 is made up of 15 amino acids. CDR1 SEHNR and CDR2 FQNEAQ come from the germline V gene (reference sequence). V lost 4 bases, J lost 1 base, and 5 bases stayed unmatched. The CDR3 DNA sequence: TGTGCCAGCAGCTCGGACAGGGGCCTATCCTACGAGCAGTACTTC. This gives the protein CASSSDRGLSYEQYF.

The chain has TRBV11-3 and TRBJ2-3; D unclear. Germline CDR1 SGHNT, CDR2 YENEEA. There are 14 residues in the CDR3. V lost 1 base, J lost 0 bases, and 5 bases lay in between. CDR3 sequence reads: CASSLGFSTDTQYF. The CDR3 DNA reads TGTGCCAGCAGCTTAGGCTTTAGCACAGATACGCAGTATTTT.

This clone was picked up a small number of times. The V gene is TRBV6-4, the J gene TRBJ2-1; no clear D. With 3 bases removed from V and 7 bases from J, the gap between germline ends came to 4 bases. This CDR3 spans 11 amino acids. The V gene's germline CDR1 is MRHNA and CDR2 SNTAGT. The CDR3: CASSEGNEQFF. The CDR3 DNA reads TGTGCCAGCAGTGAAGGGAATGAGCAGTTCTTC.

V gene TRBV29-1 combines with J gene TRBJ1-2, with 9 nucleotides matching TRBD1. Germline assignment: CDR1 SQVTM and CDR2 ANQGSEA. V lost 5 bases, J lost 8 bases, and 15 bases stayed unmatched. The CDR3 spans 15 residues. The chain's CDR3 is CSVIPTAGTGLGYTF. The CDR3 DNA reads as TGCAGCGTTATCCCCACGGCAGGGACAGGGCTAGGCTACACCTTC.

In DNA, the CDR3 is TGTGCCAGCAGTTTGACCGGGACAGGCAACACCGGGGAGCTGTTTTTT. Translating gives CASSLTGTGNTGELFF. This rearrangement joins TRBV6-6 to TRBJ2-2; 8 positions agree with TRBD1. With V trimmed by 4 bases and J by 2 bases, 6 bases remained unmatched. The CDR3 runs to 16 residues. Germline CDR1 is MNHNY and CDR2 is SVGAGI (reference sequence).

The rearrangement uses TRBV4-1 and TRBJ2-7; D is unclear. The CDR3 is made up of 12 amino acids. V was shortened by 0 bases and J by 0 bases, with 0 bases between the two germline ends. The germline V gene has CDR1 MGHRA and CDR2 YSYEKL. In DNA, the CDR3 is TGCGCCAGCAGCCAAGACTCCTACGAGCAGTACTTC. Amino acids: CASSQDSYEQYF.

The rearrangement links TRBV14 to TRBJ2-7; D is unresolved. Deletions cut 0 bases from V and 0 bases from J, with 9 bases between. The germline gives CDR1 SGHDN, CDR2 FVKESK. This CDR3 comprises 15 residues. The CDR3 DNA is TGTGCCAGCAGCCAAGATCGCGCGTACTCCTACGAGCAGTACTTC. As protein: CASSQDRAYSYEQYF.

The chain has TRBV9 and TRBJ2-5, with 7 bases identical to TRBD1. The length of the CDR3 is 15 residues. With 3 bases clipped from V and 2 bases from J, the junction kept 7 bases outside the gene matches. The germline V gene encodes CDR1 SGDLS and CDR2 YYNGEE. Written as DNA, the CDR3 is TGTGCCAGCAGCGCCACTGGGGGACAGCAAGAGACCCAGTACTTC. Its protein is CASSATGGQQETQYF.

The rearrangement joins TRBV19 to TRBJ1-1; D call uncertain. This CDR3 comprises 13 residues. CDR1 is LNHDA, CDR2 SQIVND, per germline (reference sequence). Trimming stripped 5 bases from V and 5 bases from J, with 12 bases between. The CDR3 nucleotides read TGTGCCAGTAGTGCGTCCCCTTGGACTGAAGCTTTCTTT. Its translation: CASSASPWTEAFF.

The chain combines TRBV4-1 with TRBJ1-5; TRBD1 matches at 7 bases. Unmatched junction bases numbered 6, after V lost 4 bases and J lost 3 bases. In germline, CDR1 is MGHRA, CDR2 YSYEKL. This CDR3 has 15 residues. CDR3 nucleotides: TGCGCCAGCAGCCCGCAGGGGGTCTTCAATCAGCCCCAGCATTTT. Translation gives CASSPQGVFNQPQHF.